This entry concerns a single T cell receptor (beta chain). The CDR3 contains 14 residues. In germline, CDR1 is SGHTA, CDR2 FQGNSA. Trimming cost V 7 bases and J 1 base, with 11 bases left between them. The assay was immunoSEQ multiplex PCR, and TCRdb's table has in-frame clones only and misses some. The sample yields some 220,000 clones, 86% seen once. This specimen comes from a study of blood T cell repertoires in COVID-19. The V and J genes are TRBV7-2 and TRBJ2-1; unclear D gene. The sequenced material came from PBMCs or T cells enriched from blood (not recorded which). The source is a woman between 40 and 55 years old with acute COVID-19. This chain's CDR3 is CASTDLGSYNEQFF. The CDR3 DNA is TGTGCCAGCACAGACTTGGGTTCCTACAATGAGCAGTTCTTC.